The rows below give T cell receptor beta chains drawn from one sample of a study of blood T cell repertoires in COVID-19. Sequencing used immunoSEQ multiplex PCR; TCRdb keeps in-frame clones, though not all of them. Among fewer than 250,000 clones listed, about 90% were seen once. The source material was peripheral blood. The receptors come from a man aged 30 to 39 with acute or convalescent COVID-19. Each CDR3 is given with its conserved first and last residue. D genes are given only for firm matches. The size of a clone is reported for some rows only, either as once, few or many, or as a class for expanded clones.

clone_size,d_call,j_call,v_call,cdr3_aa,cdr3_nt
.,.,TRBJ2-3,TRBV24-1,CATSDSRTITDTQYF,TGTGCCACCAGTGATTCCCGGACTATTACAGATACGCAGTATTTT
.,.,TRBJ2-1,TRBV11-2,CASSLLPGYNEQFF,TGTGCCAGCAGCTTATTACCGGGGTACAATGAGCAGTTCTTC
once,TRBD1,TRBJ1-3,TRBV6-5,CASSYDRVAGNTIYF,TGTGCCAGCAGTTACGACAGGGTAGCTGGAAACACCATATATTTT
once,TRBD2,TRBJ2-7,TRBV29-1,CSVEGRGTNEQYF,TGCAGCGTTGAAGGGCGGGGGACCAACGAGCAGTACTTC
once,.,TRBJ1-4,TRBV5-1,CASSSRRGNEKLFF,TGCGCCAGCAGCTCAAGGCGGGGTAATGAAAAACTGTTTTTT
.,TRBD2,TRBJ2-3,TRBV29-1,CSAVALPLAGEREDTQYF,TGCAGCGCAGTTGCACTCCCACTAGCGGGAGAGAGGGAAGATACGCAGTATTTT
.,.,TRBJ2-1,TRBV30,CAWSHGGGNEQFF,TGTGCCTGGAGTCATGGAGGTGGTAATGAGCAGTTCTTC
few,.,TRBJ2-2,TRBV27,CASSLSGSGAIRGELFF,TGTGCCAGCAGTTTATCGGGCTCGGGAGCAATAAGGGGGGAGCTGTTTTTT
.,.,TRBJ1-5,TRBV7-8,CASSKALDRDNQPQHF,TGTGCCAGCAGCAAAGCACTGGACAGAGACAATCAGCCCCAGCATTTT
.,.,TRBJ2-7,TRBV3-1/TRBV3-2,CASSQLKGGRNEQYF,TGTGCCAGCAGCCAGCTTAAGGGGGGGCGCAACGAGCAGTACTTC
.,.,TRBJ2-1,TRBV4-1,CASSHDSYNEQFF,TGCGCCAGCAGCCATGACAGTTACAATGAGCAGTTCTTC
once,.,TRBJ2-7,TRBV29-1,CSVDFRKESSYEQYF,TGCAGCGTTGACTTTCGAAAGGAGAGCTCCTACGAGCAGTACTTC
.,.,TRBJ1-2,TRBV28,CASSLNRGYTF,TGTGCCAGCAGTTTAAACAGGGGCTACACCTTC
once,.,TRBJ2-7,TRBV2,CASCRQDSSYEQYF,TGTGCCAGCTGCCGACAAGACAGCTCCTACGAGCAGTACTTC
few,.,TRBJ2-1,TRBV19,CASSIDLRVHYNEQFF,TGTGCCAGTAGTATAGATCTGCGGGTACACTACAATGAGCAGTTCTTC
.,TRBD1,TRBJ2-5,TRBV5-1,CASSPRGDREETQYF,TGCGCCAGCAGCCCCCGAGGGGACAGGGAAGAGACCCAGTACTTC
.,TRBD1,TRBJ2-7,TRBV28,CASSPWTGGRRTYEQYF,TGTGCCAGCAGTCCTTGGACAGGGGGCCGTAGAACCTACGAGCAGTACTTC
.,TRBD1,TRBJ2-5,TRBV30,CAWSSGGVRETQYF,TGTGCCTGGAGTTCAGGGGGAGTTCGTGAGACCCAGTACTTC
.,TRBD1,TRBJ1-4,TRBV3-1/TRBV3-2,CASGVNRGRNEKLFF,TGTGCCAGCGGGGTTAACAGGGGGCGGAATGAAAAACTGTTTTTT
.,TRBD1,TRBJ2-6,TRBV30,CAWSLDRDFSGANVLTF,TGTGCCTGGAGTTTGGACAGGGACTTCTCTGGGGCCAACGTCCTGACTTTC
.,TRBD1,TRBJ1-2,TRBV27,CASSPRQGEVRGYTF,TGTGCCAGCAGTCCCCGACAGGGGGAGGTTCGAGGCTACACCTTC
.,TRBD1,TRBJ2-7,TRBV27,CASSLGQGMYEQYF,TGTGCCAGCAGTTTAGGACAGGGAATGTACGAGCAGTACTTC
once,TRBD2,TRBJ2-5,TRBV10-1,CASSDTSGRTVETQYF,TGCGCCAGCAGTGATACTAGCGGGAGGACGGTAGAGACCCAGTACTTC
.,.,TRBJ2-7,TRBV19,CASSPSGYEQYF,TGTGCCAGTAGTCCCTCGGGGTACGAGCAGTACTTC
.,.,TRBJ2-5,TRBV2,CASSRQILETQYF,TGTGCCAGCAGTCGACAAATTTTGGAGACCCAGTACTTC
.,.,TRBJ1-1,TRBV6-5,CASRITVNTEAFF,TGTGCCAGCAGAATAACAGTGAACACTGAAGCTTTCTTT
.,.,TRBJ1-2,TRBV5-1,CASSLDGRNGYTF,TGCGCCAGCAGCTTGGACGGTCGTAATGGCTACACCTTC
.,TRBD1,TRBJ2-7,TRBV7-8,CASSRGQGGTMRYEQYF,TGTGCCAGCAGCCGGGGACAGGGGGGAACAATGAGGTACGAGCAGTACTTC
.,TRBD2,TRBJ2-7,TRBV4-1,CASSQSSSGLAAEQYF,TGCGCCAGCAGCCAAAGTTCTTCGGGACTAGCCGCCGAGCAGTACTTC
.,TRBD1,TRBJ2-5,TRBV27,CASSSRPGTAQETQYF,TGTGCCAGCAGTTCTCGACCCGGGACAGCACAAGAGACCCAGTACTTC
.,TRBD1,TRBJ2-1,TRBV7-3,CASSYGQGTHNEQFF,TGTGCCAGCAGCTACGGACAGGGGACACACAATGAGCAGTTCTTC
.,TRBD2,TRBJ2-7,TRBV11-2,CASSLGPSGSYEQYF,TGTGCCAGCAGCTTAGGGCCTAGCGGGTCCTACGAGCAGTACTTC